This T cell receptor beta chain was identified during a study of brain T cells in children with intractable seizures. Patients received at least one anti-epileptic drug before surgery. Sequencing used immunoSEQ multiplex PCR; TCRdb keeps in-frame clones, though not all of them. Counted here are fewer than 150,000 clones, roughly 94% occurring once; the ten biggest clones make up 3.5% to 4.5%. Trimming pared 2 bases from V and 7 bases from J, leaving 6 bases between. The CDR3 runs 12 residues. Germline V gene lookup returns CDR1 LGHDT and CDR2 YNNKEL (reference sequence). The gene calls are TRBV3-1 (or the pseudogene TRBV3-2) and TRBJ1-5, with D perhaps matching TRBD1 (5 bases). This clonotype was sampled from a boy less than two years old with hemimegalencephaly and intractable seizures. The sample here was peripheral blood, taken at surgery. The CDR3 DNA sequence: TGTGCCAGCAGCCAACAGGGACAGCCCCAGCATTTT. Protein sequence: CASSQQGQPQHF.